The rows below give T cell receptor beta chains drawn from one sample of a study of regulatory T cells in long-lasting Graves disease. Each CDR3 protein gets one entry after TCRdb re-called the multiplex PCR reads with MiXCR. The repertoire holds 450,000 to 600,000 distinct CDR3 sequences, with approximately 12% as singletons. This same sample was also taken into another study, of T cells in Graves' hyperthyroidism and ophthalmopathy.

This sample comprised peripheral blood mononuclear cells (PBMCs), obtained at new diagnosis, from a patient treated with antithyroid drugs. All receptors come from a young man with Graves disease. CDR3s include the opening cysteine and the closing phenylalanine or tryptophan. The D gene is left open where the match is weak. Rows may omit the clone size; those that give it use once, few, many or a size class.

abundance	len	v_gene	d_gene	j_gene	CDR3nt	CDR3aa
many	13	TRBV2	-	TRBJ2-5	TGTGCCAGCAGACAGGGTCTACAAGAGACCCAGTACTTC	CASRQGLQETQYF
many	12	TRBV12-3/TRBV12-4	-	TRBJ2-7	TGTGCCAGCAGTTTATACGGCCACGAGCAGTACTTC	CASSLYGHEQYF
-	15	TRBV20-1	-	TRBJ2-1	TGCAGTGCTAGCCAGGGTTTTAGCTCCTACAATGAGCAGTTCTTC	CSASQGFSSYNEQFF
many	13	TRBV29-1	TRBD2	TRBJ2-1	TGCAGCCTAGGGCTAGCGGGAAACAATGAGCAGTTCTTC	CSLGLAGNNEQFF
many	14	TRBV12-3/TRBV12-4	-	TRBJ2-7	TGTGCCAGCAGTTTCGCCGGGACAACCTACGAGCAGTACTTC	CASSFAGTTYEQYF
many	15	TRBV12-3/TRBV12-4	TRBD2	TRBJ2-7	TGTGCCAGCAGTTCCCCTAGCGGGAGTATGTACGAGCAGTACTTC	CASSSPSGSMYEQYF
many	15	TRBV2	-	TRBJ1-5	TGTGCCAGCAGTGAATCGTACAGGGTGAGTCAGCCCCAGCATTTT	CASSESYRVSQPQHF
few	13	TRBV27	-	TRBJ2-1	TGTGCCAGCAGTTTATTTGGAGAAGATGAGCAGTTCTTC	CASSLFGEDEQFF
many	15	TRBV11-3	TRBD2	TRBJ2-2	TGTGCCAGCAGCTTAGCTAGCGGAACCACCGGGGAGCTGTTTTTT	CASSLASGTTGELFF
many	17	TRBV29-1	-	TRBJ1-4	TGCAGCGTTGGTACCCGGGCCTCCCGGGCAACTAATGAAAAACTGTTTTTT	CSVGTRASRATNEKLFF
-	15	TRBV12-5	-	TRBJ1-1	TGTGCTAGTGGTTTGAGCGTCGGGGGTTACACTGAAGCTTTCTTT	CASGLSVGGYTEAFF
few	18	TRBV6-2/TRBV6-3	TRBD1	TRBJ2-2	TGTGCCAGCAGTGGGGGCTCGACAGGGATTATTGGCGCCGGGGAGCTGTTTTTT	CASSGGSTGIIGAGELFF
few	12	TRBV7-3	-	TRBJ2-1	TGTGCCAGCAGCTCCCCGAGAATTGAGCAGTTCTTC	CASSSPRIEQFF
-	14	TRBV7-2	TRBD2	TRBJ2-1	TGTGCCAGCAGCTCGCCAGCGGGAGTGAATGAGCAGTTCTTC	CASSSPAGVNEQFF
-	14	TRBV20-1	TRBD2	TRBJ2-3	TGCAGTGCTGAGTCTAGCGGAGTGACAGATACGCAGTATTTT	CSAESSGVTDTQYF
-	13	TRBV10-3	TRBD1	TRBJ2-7	TGTGCCATCAGAGGGACAGGGGCTCTCGAGCAGTACTTC	CAIRGTGALEQYF
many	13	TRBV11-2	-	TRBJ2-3	TGTGCCAGCAGCTTGGAACCCGCGGACGCGCAGTATTTT	CASSLEPADAQYF
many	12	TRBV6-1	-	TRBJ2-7	TGTGCCAGCAGTCAACTCGGGGACGAGCAGTACTTC	CASSQLGDEQYF
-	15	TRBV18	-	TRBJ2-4	TGTGCCAGCTCACCGGTGGGGACGGGGAAAAACATTCAGTACTTC	CASSPVGTGKNIQYF
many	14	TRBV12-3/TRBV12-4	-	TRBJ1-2	TGTGCCAGCAGGGAGGGGGTAAGAACTTCTGGCTACACCTTC	CASREGVRTSGYTF
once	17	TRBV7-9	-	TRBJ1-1	TGTGCCAGCAGCCGAGGGCCAGGTTTAGTTAGGAACACTGAAGCTTTCTTT	CASSRGPGLVRNTEAFF
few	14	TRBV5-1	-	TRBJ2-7	TGCGCCAGCAGCTTGGTCCCGGCCATCTACGAGCAGTACTTC	CASSLVPAIYEQYF
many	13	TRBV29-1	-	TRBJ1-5	TGCAGCGTTGGGCAAGATAGCAATCAGCCCCAGCATTTT	CSVGQDSNQPQHF
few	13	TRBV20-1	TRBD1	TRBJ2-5	TGCAGTGCGATGAGGACAGGGCAAGAGACCCAGTACTTC	CSAMRTGQETQYF
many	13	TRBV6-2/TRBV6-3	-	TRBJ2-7	TGTGCCAGCTCCCGCGGGATAGGCGACGAGCAGTACTTC	CASSRGIGDEQYF
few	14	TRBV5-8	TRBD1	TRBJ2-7	TGTGCCAGCAGCTTGGACAGGGGGCTTCGCGAGCAGTACTTC	CASSLDRGLREQYF
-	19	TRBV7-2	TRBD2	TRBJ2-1	TGTGCCAGCAGCTTTCCGGGACTAGCGGGGGCGTCCTCCTACAATGAGCAGTTCTTC	CASSFPGLAGASSYNEQFF
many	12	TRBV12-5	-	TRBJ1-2	TGTGGCTTAGACAGGTCTATAAATGGCTACACCTTC	CGLDRSINGYTF
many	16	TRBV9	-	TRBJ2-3	TGTGCCAGCAGCGGAGGGACCCCATCCCCCACAGATACGCAGTATTTT	CASSGGTPSPTDTQYF
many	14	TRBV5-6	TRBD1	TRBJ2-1	TGTGCCAGCAGCTTGAGACAGGGAGAGGATGAGCAGTTCTTC	CASSLRQGEDEQFF
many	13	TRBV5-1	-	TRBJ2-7	TGCGCCAGCAGCTTGGCCCTGGAACAGGAGCAGTACTTC	CASSLALEQEQYF
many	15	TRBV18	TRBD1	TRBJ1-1	TGTGCCAGCTCACTACAGGGGGGAACGAACACTGAAGCTTTCTTT	CASSLQGGTNTEAFF
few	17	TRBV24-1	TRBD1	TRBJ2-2	TGTGCCACCAGTGATTTGTTCAACAGGGGGAACACCGGGGAGCTGTTTTTT	CATSDLFNRGNTGELFF
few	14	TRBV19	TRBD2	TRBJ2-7	TGTGCCAGTAGCCGGGGGGGCATCGGATACGAGCAGTACTTC	CASSRGGIGYEQYF
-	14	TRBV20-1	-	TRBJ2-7	TGCAGTGCCTACTCGGTCGGGGGCTCCTACGAGCAGTACTTC	CSAYSVGGSYEQYF
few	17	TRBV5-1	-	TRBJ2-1	TGCGCCAGCAGCTTGGAGGGGGGGGGGAGCTCCTACAATGAGCAGTTCTTC	CASSLEGGGSSYNEQFF
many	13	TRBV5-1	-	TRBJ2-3	TGCGCCAGCAGATCTCAGGGAGGTGATACGCAGTATTTT	CASRSQGGDTQYF
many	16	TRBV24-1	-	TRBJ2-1	TGTGCCACCAGTGATCCCGGACAGAGAAGGTACAATGAGCAGTTCTTC	CATSDPGQRRYNEQFF
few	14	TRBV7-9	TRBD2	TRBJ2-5	TGTGCCAGCAGCGCGCCTAGCGGTCGAGAGACCCAGTACTTC	CASSAPSGRETQYF
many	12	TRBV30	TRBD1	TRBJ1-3	TGTGCCCTTGGACAGGGTAGAAACACCATATATTTT	CALGQGRNTIYF
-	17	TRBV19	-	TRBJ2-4	TGTGCCAGTAGTCCCAGGGACAGGGGACTAGCGAGAAACATTCAGTACTTC	CASSPRDRGLARNIQYF
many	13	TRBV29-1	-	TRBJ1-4	TGCAGCGTTGAAGGACCGCATCGGGAAAAACTGTTTTTT	CSVEGPHREKLFF
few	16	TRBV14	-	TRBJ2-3	TGTGCCAGCAGCCACGCCCCGTACCTGAACGAGGATACGCAGTATTTT	CASSHAPYLNEDTQYF
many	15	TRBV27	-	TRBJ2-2	TGTGCCAGCAGCTACAGGGCTCAAAACACCGGGGAGCTGTTTTTT	CASSYRAQNTGELFF
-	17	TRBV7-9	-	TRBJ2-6	TGTGCCAGCAGCGCCCGGGATCTATTATCTGGGGCCAACGTCCTGACTTTC	CASSARDLLSGANVLTF
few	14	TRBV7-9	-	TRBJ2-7	TGTGCCAGCAGCTTAAAGGCAGGGGTACACGAGCAGTACTTC	CASSLKAGVHEQYF
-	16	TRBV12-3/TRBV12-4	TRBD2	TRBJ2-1	TGTGCCAGCAGTTTAAACGCGCTAGCGGGAGCCCATGGGCAGTTCTTC	CASSLNALAGAHGQFF